This T cell receptor (beta chain) appears in the sequencing data of a study of vaccination effects on CD4 cells after COVID-19 (dated by TCRdb to between 2021 and 2024). Turning to the overall study: After vaccination, three convalescent patients were sampled at an early time point (day +14) and at a late time point (day +241, +227 and +161, respectively). SARS-CoV-2 spike-specific CD4+ TCR repertoires were compared before and after mRNA vaccination in COVID-19 convalescent patients and in infection-naive vaccine recipients. Cultures from other donors in the study were sequenced with the Oncomine TCR Beta short-read assay on an Illumina iSeq 100. Post-vaccine samples across the study were collected a median of 72 days after the second dose, with a range of 14 to 241. A total of 10 COVID-19 convalescent patients and a handful of SARS-CoV-2-naive healthy vaccine recipients were included in the full study. Points the paper makes about the study in general: Only a small number of convalescent patients were included, and no early post-infection timepoints were available, which limited the study. At late post-vaccination timepoints, both infection-induced and vaccine-induced clones showed marked clonal contraction, consistent with waning T cell responses. In convalescent patients, the post-vaccine spike-reactive repertoire consisted mainly of new vaccine-induced clones, largely distinct from infection-induced clones.

Notes on this clone: Its binding antigen is unknown. The record has no base qualities; no much larger clone is one base away.

Library construction relied on the immunoSEQ multiplex PCR assay. DNA from the cultured and isolated CD4+ T cells underwent TCR beta CDR3 sequencing. As for the authors' bioinformatics: The analysis removed non-productive TCR sequences, trimmed reads to the CDR3 region, and retained only CDR3s that were 7 or more amino acids long. The MANAFEST web app was used to identify antigen-specific clonotypes by comparing expansion in peptide wells with expansion in reference cultures. To count as positive, a clone had to show expansion at FDR<0.05 compared with the reference and with all other wells, an odds ratio above 5, and a frequency above 0.1% in two replicate wells. A clonotype was called cross-reactive if it was significantly expanded both in SARS-CoV-2 spike wells and in at least one common cold coronavirus spike condition. Using the stringdist R package, CDR3 similarity was measured by Levenshtein distance, and unrooted trees were constructed with ape in R 3.6.1. The source is immuneACCESS, and TCRdb retained only in-frame sequences with V and J called. Part of the clones is not carried over; for the studies checked, unresolved V genes explain less than half of this, and the remainder is unexplained. That table furnishes V, J and clone size, whereas the DNA furnished D and trimming. The sample records 13,000 to 15,000 clones, 75% to 80% of which are singletons. The ten largest make up around 30% of the sample.

In the ViraFEST assay, PBMC were stimulated with viral peptide pools, and antigen-specific CD4+ T cell clonotypes were then identified by expansion using TCR sequencing. After around 11 days of culture, CD4+ T cells were isolated with the EasySep CD4+ T cell isolation kit. Convalescent patients had PCR-confirmed SARS-CoV-2 infection between March and December 2020, before Alpha, Beta and Delta variants emerged in the United States. Each participant received two doses of an mRNA SARS-CoV-2 vaccine, either BNT162b2 or mRNA-1273. Roughly 2 million PBMC per well were cultured in IMDM with 5% human AB serum, around 9.1 IU/ml IL-2 and gentamicin, plus 10 ug/ml peptides. On days 3 and 7, half of the culture medium was replaced with fresh IL-2-containing medium. Unless otherwise noted, each peptide stimulation condition was cultured in triplicate wells. Using Ficoll-Paque Plus gradient centrifugation, PBMC were separated from whole blood and then either used fresh or cryopreserved at -140C. Overlapping peptide pools spanned the spike proteins of SARS-CoV-2 and the common cold coronaviruses HCoV-NL63, HCoV-OC43 and HCoV-229E. Genomic DNA was extracted from cultured CD4+ T cells with the QIAamp micro DNA kit.

From its cysteine to its phenylalanine, the CDR3 spans 16 amino acids. Just CDR3 DNA is preserved here, 48 bases in frame from base 1. CDR1 and CDR2, per the germline V gene, are KGHDR and SFDVKD. Here V drops 7 bases and J drops 6 bases, and the junction holds 10 bases not matched to any gene. Sequenced here: CD4+ T cells from PBMCs cultured with HCoV-NL63 spike peptides, sampled after COVID-19 vaccination. The cell subset or site label on this specimen signifies: HCoV-NL63 spike overlapping peptide pool stimulation. The chain is assembled from TRBV24-1 and TRBJ2-1; 11 bases in the junction line up with TRBD1. This sequence originates from a human donor who had a prior SARS-CoV-2 infection. CDR3 sequence: CATRGSGQGGRNEQFF. The nucleotides are TGTGCCACCAGGGGTTCGGGACAGGGGGGTCGCAATGAGCAGTTCTTC.